This T cell receptor beta chain is drawn from a study of prognosis after radiotherapy for stage I lung cancer. From genomic DNA, TCR beta CDR3 was amplified by two-round multiplex PCR. It was primers specific to each TRBV and TRBJ gene that first-round PCR used. TCRdb itself ran the multiplex PCR reads through MiXCR, one entry per CDR3 protein. The table lists roughly 12,000 distinct CDR3 sequences, roughly 40% of them singletons. With V trimmed by 4 bases and J by 3 bases, 6 bases remained unmatched. The CDR3 runs 15 residues. The germline gives CDR1 SGDLS, CDR2 YYNGEE. Each of two time points yielded six milliliters of peripheral venous blood.

The chain has TRBV9 and TRBJ2-5, with 10 bases identical to TRBD1. The sample was PBMCs, taken before or after stereotactic body radiation therapy (not recorded which). The sequence derives from a donor aged 50 or older with non-small cell lung cancer. CDR3 loop: CASSYSGTGEETQYF. The DNA for the CDR3 is TGTGCCAGCAGCTATTCCGGGACAGGGGAAGAGACCCAGTACTTC.